This is a list of T cell receptor beta chains from one sample in a study of shared clonotypes between healthy human individuals. This table comes from immunoSEQ multiplex PCR, and its TCRdb copy is limited to in-frame clones, with some not included. The sample records about 700,000 clones, approximately 90% being singletons. Sequencing was carried out using naive CD8+ T cells sorted from blood. The receptors originated from a man in his thirties or forties in good health. Each CDR3 is given with its conserved first and last residue. The D gene is left open where the match is weak. Where a row states a size, it is once, few, many or the class of an expanded clone; other rows omit it.

J	V	D	size	DNA	CDR3
TRBJ2-2	TRBV4-1	-	-	TGCGCCAGCAGCCATTACGTGGGGTCCGGGGAGCTGTTTTTT	CASSHYVGSGELFF
TRBJ1-5	TRBV7-9	-	-	TGTGCCAGCAGCCCGAGTGGCCAGCCCCAGCATTTT	CASSPSGQPQHF
TRBJ1-1	TRBV5-6	TRBD1	-	TGTGCCAGCATTGGACAGGGGGCTTTCATGGACACTGAAGCTTTCTTT	CASIGQGAFMDTEAFF
TRBJ1-4	TRBV7-9	-	-	TGTGCCAGCAGCTTAGTAGGGATTAATGAAAAACTGTTTTTT	CASSLVGINEKLFF
TRBJ2-2	TRBV5-4	-	-	TGTGCCAGCAGCTCTAGGGGTTGGGACCAAAACACCGGGGAGCTGTTTTTT	CASSSRGWDQNTGELFF
TRBJ2-2	TRBV29-1	-	-	TGCAGCGTTGAAAGGGGAGACACCGGGGAGCTGTTTTTT	CSVERGDTGELFF
TRBJ2-7	TRBV5-6	-	-	TGTGCCAGCAGCTTGGACGAGACCTACGAGCAGTACTTC	CASSLDETYEQYF
TRBJ1-1	TRBV7-9	-	-	TGTGCCAGCAGCTATTCAATCGACCTGGAAGCTTTCTTT	CASSYSIDLEAFF
TRBJ2-1	TRBV6-4	-	-	TGTGCCAGCAGTGAAAATGGGGGGAAGTACAATGAGCAGTTCTTC	CASSENGGKYNEQFF
TRBJ1-2	TRBV4-2	-	once	TGTGCCAGCAGCCAAGACAGGGACTATGGCTACACCTTC	CASSQDRDYGYTF
TRBJ2-1	TRBV27	-	-	TGTGCCAGCTCTAGGCAGGGACCCGAGGGCTACAATAATGAGCAGTTCTTC	CASSRQGPEGYNNEQFF